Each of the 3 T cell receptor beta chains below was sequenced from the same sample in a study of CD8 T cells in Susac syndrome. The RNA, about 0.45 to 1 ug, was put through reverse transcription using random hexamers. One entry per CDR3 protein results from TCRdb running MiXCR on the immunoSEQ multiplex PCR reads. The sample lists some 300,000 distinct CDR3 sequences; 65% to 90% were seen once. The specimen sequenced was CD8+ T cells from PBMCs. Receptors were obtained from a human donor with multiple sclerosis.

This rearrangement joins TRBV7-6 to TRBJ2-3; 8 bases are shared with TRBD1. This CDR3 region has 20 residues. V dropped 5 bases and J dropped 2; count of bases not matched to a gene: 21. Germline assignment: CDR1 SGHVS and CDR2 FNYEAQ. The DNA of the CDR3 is TGTGCCAGCAGCGGTAGGGACAGGTCGTGGATCCTTTTAGACACAGATACGCAGTATTTT. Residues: CASSGRDRSWILLDTDTQYF. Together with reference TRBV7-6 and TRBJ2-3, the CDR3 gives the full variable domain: GAGVSQSPRYKVTKRGQDVALRCDPISGHVSLYWYRQALGQGPEFLTYFNYEAQQDKSGLPNDRFSAERPEGSISTLTIQRTEQRDSAMYRCASSGRDRSWILLDTDTQYFGPGTRLTVL.

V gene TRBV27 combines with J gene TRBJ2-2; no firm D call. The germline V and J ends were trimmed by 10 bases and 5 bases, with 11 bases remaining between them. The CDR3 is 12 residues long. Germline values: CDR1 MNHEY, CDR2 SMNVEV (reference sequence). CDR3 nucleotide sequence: TGTGCCATTAGACTCGAGACCGGGGAGCTGTTTTTT. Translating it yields CAIRLETGELFF.

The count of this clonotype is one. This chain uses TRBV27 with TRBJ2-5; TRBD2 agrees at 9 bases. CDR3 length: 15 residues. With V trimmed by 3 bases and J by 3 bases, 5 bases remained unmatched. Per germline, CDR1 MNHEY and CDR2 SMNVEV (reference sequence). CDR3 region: CASSFLTSGEETQYF. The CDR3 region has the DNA TGTGCCAGCAGTTTTCTGACTAGCGGAGAAGAGACCCAGTACTTC.